A single sample is the source of the 25 T cell receptor beta chains below, sequenced in a study of blood T cell repertoires in COVID-19. Clones were read by immunoSEQ multiplex PCR, and TCRdb kept only the in-frame ones, dropping some. Among about 140,000 clones, around 84% were seen once, and the ten largest hold less than 9%. The specimen was peripheral blood. The receptors here all came from a man younger than 45 with COVID-19, enrolled during active disease.

CDR3 nucleotide sequence: TGTGCCAGCAGTCCGAGGACAGCTCCTAACTATGGCTACACCTTC. It encodes CASSPRTAPNYGYTF. The chain recombines TRBV27 with TRBJ1-2; maybe TRBD1 (6 bases). The V end lost 5 bases, the J end lost 0 bases, and 13 bases lay between the germline ends. From germline, CDR1 is MNHEY and CDR2 SMNVEV (reference sequence). The CDR3 loop spans 15 amino acids.

J is TRBJ1-5 and V is TRBV19, with 8 nucleotides matching TRBD1. CDR3 length: 15 residues. V lost 4 bases, J lost 11 bases, and 13 bases stayed unmatched. Germline V gene sequence: CDR1 LNHDA, CDR2 SQIVND (reference sequence). The CDR3, as DNA: TGTGCCAGTAGTACAACTACAGGGGGACTACGGGCCCAGCATTTT. Its protein is CASSTTTGGLRAQHF.

About this clone: Other DNA variants within this sample encode the same CDR3. J is TRBJ2-3 and V is TRBV19, with TRBD2 matching over 8 bases. Germline assignment: CDR1 LNHDA and CDR2 SQIVND (reference sequence). V lost 5 bases and J lost 1; bases outside the gene matches: 5. CDR3 length: 15 amino acids. Here the CDR3 reads CASSPGGGRTDTQYF. CDR3 bases: TGTGCCAGTAGTCCCGGGGGGGGACGCACAGATACGCAGTATTTT.

The CDR3: CSAPAGTQHF. The CDR3 DNA is TGCAGTGCCCCCGCGGGGACCCAGCATTTT. The chain employs TRBV20-1 and TRBJ1-5; D is ambiguous. Trimming removed 6 bases from V and 11 bases from J, with 11 bases in between. The CDR3 sequence is 10 residues long. Germline CDR1 and CDR2: DFQATT and SNEGSKA (reference sequence).

The chain carries TRBV19 and TRBJ2-5; D is undetermined. The length of the CDR3 is 13 residues. Germline V gives CDR1 LNHDA, CDR2 SQIVND (reference sequence). V shed 3 bases and J shed 2 bases, with 7 bases lying between them. The CDR3 DNA reads as TGTGCCAGTAGTATTGGCGGACAAGAGACCCAGTACTTC. Its translation: CASSIGGQETQYF.

CDR3 DNA sequence: TGTGCCAGCAGCCCTTTGAACACCGGGGAGCTGTTTTTT. Translation: CASSPLNTGELFF. The chain couples TRBV7-2 to TRBJ2-2; D gene uncertain. The CDR3 spans 13 residues. V lost 5 bases and J 1 base, leaving 5 bases between the germline ends. In germline, CDR1 is SGHTA, CDR2 FQGNSA.

The chain recombines TRBV29-1 with TRBJ1-5; 9 bases line up with TRBD1. Unmatched junction bases numbered 3, after V lost 6 bases and J lost 6 bases. CDR1 SQVTM and CDR2 ANQGSEA come from the germline V gene. The CDR3 runs to 12 residues. CDR3 in DNA: TGCAGCGTCCGACAGGGGGGTCAGCCCCAGCATTTT. Translating it yields CSVRQGGQPQHF.

The V and J genes are TRBV11-2 and TRBJ2-7; TRBD2 agrees at 8 bases. The V and J ends lost 4 bases and 0 bases, in that order; junction bases with no gene match: 5. This CDR3 is built from 15 residues. Germline values: CDR1 SGHAT, CDR2 FQNNGV. CDR3 region: CASSSGTSNSYEQYF. As DNA, the CDR3 is TGTGCCAGCAGCTCTGGGACTAGTAACTCCTACGAGCAGTACTTC.

This chain connects TRBV28 to TRBJ2-7; 9 bases fit TRBD1. Germline V lookup: CDR1 MDHEN, CDR2 SYDVKM. The CDR3 totals 15 residues. Trimming took 5 bases from V and 7 from J; bases not matched to a gene: 12. In DNA, the CDR3 is TGTGCCAGCAGTCGATCCGGGACAGGGTCGGGGGAGCAGTACTTC. Translation gives CASSRSGTGSGEQYF.

V is TRBV7-6 and J is TRBJ2-3; D unclear. The CDR3 has 15 amino acids. Germline CDR1 SGHVS, CDR2 FNYEAQ. The V end lost 1 base, the J end lost 3 bases, and 11 bases lay between the germline ends. CDR3 coding DNA: TGTGCCAGCAGCTTAGAGCCTGGTGTGACAGATACGCAGTATTTT. This codes for CASSLEPGVTDTQYF.

The chain couples TRBV6-5 to TRBJ2-3, with a tentative D call TRBD2 (6 bases). V gave up 7 bases and J gave up 5 bases, with 19 bases separating them. Germline-derived CDR1 and CDR2 are MNHEY and SVGAGI. The CDR3 has 15 amino acids. CDR3 nucleotide sequence: TGTGCCAGCATCCCGGGAGAGAGACGGGGAGATACGCAGTATTTT. Amino acids: CASIPGERRGDTQYF.

In the case of this clone: Sequence at one end of the junction differs from germline and may be a read error. V and J are TRBV7-7 and TRBJ2-1; 9 bases align to TRBD1. CDR1 and CDR2 (germline): SSHAT, FNYEAQ (reference sequence). The CDR3 runs to 14 residues. Here the CDR3 DNA reads TGTGCTAGCAGCTTAGCCGGGACAGGGTCTGAGCAGTTCTTC. Translated: CASSLAGTGSEQFF.

The V gene is TRBV6-1, the J gene TRBJ1-5; D unresolved. CDR1 is MNHNS, CDR2 SASEGT, per germline. The CDR3 extends over 15 amino acids. Trimming removed 2 bases at V and 5 bases at J, with 13 bases between. The CDR3 is CASSESGGSDQPQHF. DNA of the CDR3: TGTGCCAGCAGTGAATCCGGCGGAAGCGATCAGCCCCAGCATTTT.

About this clone: This sample includes further DNA sequences coding for the same CDR3. This chain joins TRBV5-4 and TRBJ2-2; 7 nucleotides line up with TRBD1. This CDR3 has 14 residues. J was trimmed by 4 bases and V by 0 bases; bases with no gene match: 0. The germline CDR1 and CDR2 sequences are SGHNT and YYREEE (reference sequence). The DNA for the CDR3 is TGTGCCAGCAGCTTGGGGGACAGCACCGGGGAGCTGTTTTTT. As protein: CASSLGDSTGELFF.

J is TRBJ2-3 and V is TRBV7-2; D is unclear. The germline CDR1 and CDR2 sequences are SGHTA and FQGNSA. The CDR3 contains 14 residues. Trimming took off 1 base at V and 0 bases at J, with 5 bases between the two ends. Here the CDR3 reads CASSLDRSTDTQYF. The DNA for the CDR3 is TGTGCCAGCAGCTTAGACCGGAGCACAGATACGCAGTATTTT.

The CDR3 DNA sequence: TGTGCCAGTAGTATTTCGTTCCAGCGGGAGAGTCTTACGCAGTATTTT. Its translation: CASSISFQRESLTQYF. The V and J genes are TRBV19 and TRBJ2-3; 8 positions match TRBD2. Per germline, CDR1 LNHDA and CDR2 SQIVND (reference sequence). The V gene end was trimmed by 3 bases and the J gene end by 8 bases; junction bases not matched to a gene: 13. The CDR3 totals 16 residues.

V gene TRBV11-2 combines with J gene TRBJ1-2, with 11 bases that match TRBD1. The CDR3 contains 19 residues. Losses at the gene ends were 2 bases for V and 2 bases for J; bases not matched to a gene: 13. CDR1 is SGHAT and CDR2 is FQNNGV in the germline V gene. The CDR3 loop reads CASSLNDPGDRGKNYGYTF. CDR3 DNA sequence: TGTGCCAGCAGCTTAAACGATCCGGGGGACAGGGGGAAGAACTATGGCTACACCTTC.

V usage is TRBV3-1 (or the pseudogene TRBV3-2) and J usage is TRBJ1-6; D remains unclear. Per the germline V gene, CDR1 is LGHDT and CDR2 is YNNKEL (reference sequence). The CDR3 consists of 14 residues. V was trimmed by 3 bases and J by 9 bases, leaving 12 bases between them. CDR3 amino acids: CASSQKRSGSPLHF. CDR3 nucleotides: TGTGCCAGCAGCCAGAAAAGGAGTGGTTCACCCCTCCACTTT.

This rearrangement joins TRBV11-1 to TRBJ1-2; 7 nucleotides match TRBD1. The V gene end was trimmed by 1 base and the J gene end by 5 bases; junction bases not matched to a gene: 4. Germline assignment: CDR1 SGHAT and CDR2 FQDESV (reference sequence). The CDR3 extends over 14 amino acids. CDR3 loop: CASSLDWTGYGYTF. DNA of the CDR3: TGTGCCAGCAGCTTAGATTGGACAGGATATGGCTACACCTTC.

The chain has TRBV5-4 and TRBJ2-7; 14 bases agree with TRBD2. The CDR3 sequence is 16 residues long. With V trimmed by 4 bases and J by 6 bases, 9 bases remained unmatched. Germline V gives CDR1 SGHNT, CDR2 YYREEE (reference sequence). DNA of the CDR3: TGTGCCAGCAGCCGCAGACTAGCGGGGGGGGGCCCCGAGCAGTACTTC. This gives the protein CASSRRLAGGGPEQYF.

J is TRBJ1-1 and V is TRBV20-1; no firm D call. Looked up from germline, CDR1 is DFQATT and CDR2 is SNEGSKA (reference sequence). This CDR3 has 12 amino acids. Trimming left V 3 bases short and J 3 bases short, with 8 bases between. CDR3 DNA sequence: TGCAGTGCTAGTCGGGGATACACTGAAGCTTTCTTT. Translated: CSASRGYTEAFF.

The rearrangement uses TRBV7-9 and TRBJ1-5; D is unclear. Germline-derived CDR1 and CDR2 are SEHNR and FQNEAQ (reference sequence). This CDR3 is 13 amino acids long. Trimming removed 6 bases at V and 0 bases at J, with 6 bases between. This chain's CDR3 is CASSYSSNQPQHF. DNA of the CDR3: TGTGCCAGCAGTTACAGTAGCAATCAGCCCCAGCATTTT.

The chain is built from TRBV29-1 and TRBJ2-2, with D possibly TRBD1 on 6 matching bases. Trimming stripped 6 bases from V and 5 bases from J, with 19 bases between. Germline V gives CDR1 SQVTM, CDR2 ANQGSEA. The CDR3 length is 15 residues. The CDR3 loop reads CSVGRPGAQTGELFF. CDR3 bases: TGCAGCGTCGGTCGTCCAGGGGCCCAGACCGGGGAGCTGTTTTTT.

The V gene is TRBV11-3, the J gene TRBJ2-7; tentative D call: TRBD1 (5 bases). Trimming left V 0 bases short and J 4 bases short, with 7 bases between. Germline CDR1 SGHNT, CDR2 YENEEA. This CDR3 spans 13 amino acids. The CDR3 sequence is CASSLEGAYEQYF. The CDR3 nucleotides are TGTGCCAGCAGCTTAGAAGGGGCTTACGAGCAGTACTTC.

DNA for the CDR3: TGTGCCAGCAGCACTAGCGGGAGGACTAGCGGGAGAATTCGGGAGCAGTACTTC. Protein sequence: CASSTSGRTSGRIREQYF. The rearrangement joins TRBV9 to TRBJ2-7; TRBD2 agrees at 13 bases. This CDR3 has 18 amino acids. V shed 4 bases, J shed 7 bases, and the junction held 17 bases outside the gene matches. Germline lookup yields CDR1 SGDLS and CDR2 YYNGEE. The entire variable domain, with the rest obtained from reference TRBV9 and TRBJ2-7, is as follows: DSGVTQTPKHLITATGQRVTLRCSPRSGDLSVYWYQQSLDQGLQFLIQYYNGEERAKGNILERFSAQQFPDLHSELNLSSLELGDSALYFCASSTSGRTSGRIREQYFGPGTRLTVT.